Following are 11 T cell receptor beta chains from one sample sequenced in a study of cytomegalovirus exposure and HLA in healthy donors. Researchers ran the PCR with 60 Vbeta and 13 Jbeta primers. TCRdb keeps only in-frame clones here, not all; method: immunoSEQ multiplex PCR. The table shows 90,000 to 100,000 clones, with 60% to 80% occurring only once. Sequenced material: PBMCs. These receptors were obtained from a woman in her fifties or sixties in good health and CMV-seropositive.

The CDR3 DNA follows: TGTGCCAGCAGCTTCCTGTACGAGCAGTACTTC. The encoded protein is CASSFLYEQYF. This chain uses TRBV5-6 with TRBJ2-7, with unresolved D. The CDR3 has 11 amino acids. CDR1 and CDR2 from the germline V gene are SGHDT and YYEEEE. V lost 2 bases, J lost 4 bases, and 4 bases lay in between.

This clone was seen more than once but under ten times. DNA of the CDR3: TGCGCCAGCAGCTCCGGCTTAGCGGGAGACGGCTACAATGAGCAGTTCTTC. Residues: CASSSGLAGDGYNEQFF. This sequence joins TRBV10-2 and TRBJ2-1; the match to TRBD2 covers 9 bases. The CDR3 loop spans 17 amino acids. The ends lost 6 bases at V and 3 bases at J; junction bases unmatched: 12. Germline assignment: CDR1 WSHSY and CDR2 SAAADI.

V is TRBV6-1 and J is TRBJ1-4; D remains ambiguous. The CDR3 is made up of 14 amino acids. Trimming removed 7 bases at V and 6 bases at J, with 15 bases between. Germline V gives CDR1 MNHNS, CDR2 SASEGT. CDR3 nucleotides: TGTGCCAGCAAGGTCGGAAGGAGGGATGAAAAACTGTTTTTT. As protein: CASKVGRRDEKLFF.

The chain joins TRBV10-2 to TRBJ1-3, with a tentative D call TRBD1 (6 bases). CDR3 length: 14 residues. The germline gives CDR1 WSHSY, CDR2 SAAADI. V was clipped by 6 bases and J by 0 bases, with 9 bases between them. The CDR3 nucleotides are TGCGCCAGCAGGCCGGACAGCTCTGGAAACACCATATATTTT. Protein product: CASRPDSSGNTIYF.

The V call is TRBV4-1, the J call TRBJ2-7; possible D gene TRBD2, 6 bases. The CDR3 consists of 15 residues. V lost 4 bases to trimming and J lost 4 bases, with 17 bases between them. Germline CDR1 MGHRA, CDR2 YSYEKL. CDR3 in DNA: TGCGCCAGCAGCCGGACCTATGCGGGGATATACGAGCAGTACTTC. It encodes CASSRTYAGIYEQYF.

This chain joins TRBV25-1 and TRBJ1-2; the match to TRBD1 covers 9 bases. V gave up 1 base and J gave up 8 bases; unmatched junction bases: 11. This CDR3 contains 16 residues. The V gene's germline CDR1 is MGHDK and CDR2 SYGVNS. CDR3 in amino acids: CASSEFPGQGFDGYTF. As DNA, the CDR3 is TGTGCCAGCAGTGAATTTCCGGGACAGGGATTCGACGGCTACACCTTC.

V gene TRBV6-5 combines with J gene TRBJ1-1, with 7 nucleotides matching TRBD1. The germline V gene encodes CDR1 MNHEY and CDR2 SVGAGI. The trim removed 5 bases at V and 7 bases at J, leaving 10 bases unmatched. The CDR3 extends over 14 amino acids. The CDR3 sequence: CASSLLDRANEAFF. DNA for the CDR3: TGTGCCAGCAGTCTTCTAGACAGGGCTAATGAAGCTTTCTTT.

The chain uses TRBV5-1 and TRBJ1-6; tentative D call: TRBD1 (6 bases). Germline V gene sequence: CDR1 SGHRS, CDR2 YFSETQ. The CDR3 extends over 14 amino acids. Trimming cost V 0 bases and J 11 bases, with 12 bases left between them. The CDR3 sequence: CASSLEGGGTPLHF. Here the CDR3 DNA reads TGCGCCAGCAGCTTGGAAGGGGGGGGGACACCCCTCCACTTT.

J is TRBJ1-1 and V is TRBV5-4, with a possible D match to TRBD1 (5 bases). V was cut by 3 bases and J by 5 bases, with 14 bases left in between. Per the germline V gene, CDR1 is SGHNT and CDR2 is YYREEE (reference sequence). The CDR3 extends over 14 amino acids. CDR3 in amino acids: CASSSLGGGTEAFF. CDR3 coding DNA: TGTGCCAGCAGCTCCCTGGGTGGGGGGACTGAAGCTTTCTTT. The variable domain in full, with the rest retrieved from reference TRBV5-4 and TRBJ1-1, is ETGVTQSPTHLIKTRGQQVTLRCSSQSGHNTVSWYQQALGQGPQFIFQYYREEENGRGNFPPRFSGLQFPNYSSELNVNALELDDSALYLCASSSLGGGTEAFFGQGTRLTVV.

The V call is TRBV5-8, the J call TRBJ1-1; perhaps TRBD1 as D (6 bases). The CDR3 spans 15 residues. V was pared by 9 bases and J by 0 bases, with 18 bases between. The germline V gene has CDR1 SGHTS and CDR2 YDEGEE. The CDR3 reads CATKLEQGMNTEAFF. The CDR3 DNA reads TGTGCCACCAAGCTAGAACAGGGTATGAACACTGAAGCTTTCTTT.

The chain couples TRBV5-4 to TRBJ1-1, with 8 bases aligning to TRBD1. Unmatched junction bases numbered 4, after V lost 4 bases and J lost 11 bases. CDR3 size: 11 residues. Germline CDR1 and CDR2: SGHNT and YYREEE (reference sequence). CDR3 protein: CASSPDRDAFF. The DNA for the CDR3 is TGTGCCAGCAGCCCGGACAGGGATGCTTTCTTT.